The next 14 T cell receptor beta chains were all read from a single sample in a study of beta chain features in type 1 diabetes. Study findings and constraints: There was a moderate but significant shortening of TCRB CDR3s in all four CD4+ subsets of Type 1 diabetes patients.

Investigators reverse transcribed all isolated RNA, so they sequenced expressed TCRB transcripts. Profiled with immunoSEQ multiplex PCR; TCRdb holds only in-frame clones, not every one. In the table there are approximately 170,000 clones, roughly 63% of which are singletons. Antigens of these TCRs are unknown. The sample was naive CD4+ T cells from blood. These receptors were taken from a man aged 30 to 45 with type 1 diabetes.

The chain links TRBV7-9 to TRBJ2-5, with a possible D match to TRBD1 (6 bases). The V end lost 4 bases, the J end lost 1 base, and 16 bases lay between the germline ends. The germline V gene has CDR1 SEHNR and CDR2 FQNEAQ (reference sequence). This CDR3 contains 16 residues. CDR3 sequence reads: CASSSQDSFFQETQYF. CDR3 coding DNA: TGTGCCAGCAGCTCTCAGGACAGCTTCTTCCAAGAGACCCAGTACTTC.

The chain uses TRBV11-2 and TRBJ1-4; the D gene is possibly TRBD1 (5 bases). CDR3 size: 16 residues. V lost 2 bases to trimming and J lost 0 bases, with 10 bases between them. CDR1 and CDR2 (germline): SGHAT, FQNNGV. The CDR3 region has the DNA TGTGCCAGCAGCTTACTTTGGGGCTCAACTAATGAAAAACTGTTTTTT. This codes for CASSLLWGSTNEKLFF.

The chain carries TRBV2 and TRBJ2-5, with D unclear. CDR1 is SNHLY, CDR2 FYNNEI, per germline. This CDR3 has 11 amino acids. With 7 bases removed from V and 5 bases from J, the gap between germline ends came to 8 bases. Here the CDR3 reads CASNIVETQYF. DNA for the CDR3: TGTGCCAGCAATATTGTGGAGACCCAGTACTTC. The entire variable domain, with the rest obtained from reference TRBV2 and TRBJ2-5, is as follows: EPEVTQTPSHQVTQMGQEVILRCVPISNHLYFYWYRQILGQKVEFLVSFYNNEISEKSEIFDDQFSVERPDGSNFTLKIRSTKLEDSAMYFCASNIVETQYFGPGTRLLVL.

This clone came up once. The chain recombines TRBV11-2 with TRBJ2-7; D gene ambiguous. The CDR3 has 14 residues. Trimming pared 1 base from V and 0 bases from J, leaving 7 bases between. Germline values: CDR1 SGHAT, CDR2 FQNNGV. CDR3 sequence: CASSLVTPSYEQYF. CDR3 nucleotides: TGTGCCAGCAGCTTAGTTACACCCTCCTACGAGCAGTACTTC.

This clone was observed a few times. This sample also contains other DNA sequences that code for the same CDR3. V is TRBV20-1 and J is TRBJ2-5; D is undetermined. Germline V lookup: CDR1 DFQATT, CDR2 SNEGSKA (reference sequence). The CDR3 is made up of 11 amino acids. V was cut by 3 bases and J by 3 bases, with 5 bases left in between. The CDR3 region has the DNA TGCAGTGCTAGTAGGGAAGAGACCCAGTACTTC. Translated, it gives CSASREETQYF.

This chain connects TRBV15 to TRBJ1-1; D unclear. V was pared by 0 bases and J by 0 bases, with 5 bases between. The CDR3 is made up of 14 amino acids. Germline V CDR1 and CDR2: LNHNV, YYDKDF (reference sequence). CDR3 in DNA: TGTGCCACCAGCAGAGATAAGATGAACACTGAAGCTTTCTTT. Amino acids: CATSRDKMNTEAFF.

V gene TRBV6-1 combines with J gene TRBJ2-3, with 10 bases fitting TRBD2. CDR3 size: 16 residues. Per germline, CDR1 MNHNS and CDR2 SASEGT. V lost 4 bases and J lost 0; bases outside the gene matches: 4. In DNA, the CDR3 is TGTGCCAGCAGTGCTGCTAGCGGGAGCAGCACAGATACGCAGTATTTT. Translating it yields CASSAASGSSTDTQYF.

The V gene is TRBV9, the J gene TRBJ2-1, with 8 bases lining up with TRBD1. In germline, CDR1 is SGDLS, CDR2 YYNGEE. The CDR3 runs 15 residues. The V and J ends lost 6 bases and 4 bases, in that order; junction bases with no gene match: 9. The CDR3 spells CASTEDRERYNEQFF. In DNA, the CDR3 is TGTGCCAGCACCGAGGACAGGGAGAGATACAATGAGCAGTTCTTC. The variable domain in full, completed from reference TRBV9 and TRBJ2-1, reads DSGVTQTPKHLITATGQRVTLRCSPRSGDLSVYWYQQSLDQGLQFLIQYYNGEERAKGNILERFSAQQFPDLHSELNLSSLELGDSALYFCASTEDRERYNEQFFGPGTRLTVL.

The chain joins TRBV7-8 to TRBJ2-7; a weak D match, TRBD2 (5 bases). The CDR3 has 13 amino acids. V was trimmed by 1 base and J by 10 bases, leaving 14 bases between them. The germline V gene has CDR1 SGHVS and CDR2 FQNEAQ. CDR3 amino acids: CASSLVKSRDQYF. CDR3 nucleotide sequence: TGTGCCAGCAGCTTAGTAAAATCGAGGGATCAGTACTTC.

The chain's CDR3 is CASRDVYNEQFF. The CDR3 DNA reads TGTGCCAGCAGGGACGTGTACAATGAGCAGTTCTTC. The V call is TRBV14, the J call TRBJ2-1; D is undetermined. Germline CDR1 reads SGHDN; CDR2 reads FVKESK. V was clipped by 6 bases and J by 4 bases, with 7 bases between them. The CDR3 has 12 residues.

With regard to this clone: This specimen includes other DNA sequences encoding the same CDR3. This chain links TRBV29-1 with TRBJ2-5; D gene uncertain. Trimming took off 7 bases at V and 4 bases at J, with 7 bases between the two ends. CDR3 length: 10 amino acids. Germline lookup yields CDR1 SQVTM and CDR2 ANQGSEA. The CDR3 nucleotides read TGCAGCGGTGGTGGAGAGACCCAGTACTTC. Its translation is CSGGGETQYF.

The chain couples TRBV9 to TRBJ2-3; the match to TRBD1 covers 8 bases. Germline V gene sequence: CDR1 SGDLS, CDR2 YYNGEE. CDR3 length: 15 residues. V was clipped by 3 bases and J by 1 base; unmatched bases: 4. CDR3 protein: CASSERQGRTDTQYF. The CDR3 DNA follows: TGTGCCAGCAGCGAGCGACAGGGGCGCACAGATACGCAGTATTTT. Together with reference TRBV9 and TRBJ2-3, the CDR3 gives the full variable domain: DSGVTQTPKHLITATGQRVTLRCSPRSGDLSVYWYQQSLDQGLQFLIQYYNGEERAKGNILERFSAQQFPDLHSELNLSSLELGDSALYFCASSERQGRTDTQYFGPGTRLTVL.

J is TRBJ2-3 and V is TRBV28, with D uncertain. The CDR3 is made up of 14 amino acids. The V and J ends lost 6 bases and 2 bases respectively, with 12 bases between them. In germline, CDR1 is MDHEN, CDR2 SYDVKM. The CDR3: CASSPREITDTQYF. The CDR3 DNA is TGTGCCAGCAGCCCCAGAGAGATCACAGATACGCAGTATTTT.

V is TRBV25-1 and J is TRBJ1-4; unclear D gene. This CDR3 has 14 amino acids. Trimming shortened V by 4 bases and J by 7 bases, and 13 bases separated the two germline ends. Germline CDR1 and CDR2: MGHDK and SYGVNS. CDR3 DNA sequence: TGTGCCAGCAGTGCCAGCCGGGATGGTGAAAAACTGTTTTTT. It is translated as CASSASRDGEKLFF.